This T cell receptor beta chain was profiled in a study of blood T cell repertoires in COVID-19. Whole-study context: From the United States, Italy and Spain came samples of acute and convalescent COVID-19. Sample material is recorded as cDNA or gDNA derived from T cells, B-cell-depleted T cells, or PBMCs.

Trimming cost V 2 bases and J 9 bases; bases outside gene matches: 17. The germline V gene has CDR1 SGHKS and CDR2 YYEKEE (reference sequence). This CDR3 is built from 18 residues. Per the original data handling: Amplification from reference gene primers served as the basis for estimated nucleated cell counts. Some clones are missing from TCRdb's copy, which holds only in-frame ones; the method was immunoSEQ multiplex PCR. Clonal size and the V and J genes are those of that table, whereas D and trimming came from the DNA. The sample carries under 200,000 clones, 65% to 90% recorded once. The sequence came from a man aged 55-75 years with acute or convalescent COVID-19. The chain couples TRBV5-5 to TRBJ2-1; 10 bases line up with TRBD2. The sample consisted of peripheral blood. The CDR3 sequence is CASSLGPSGSPLQIEQFF. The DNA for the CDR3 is TGTGCCAGCAGCTTAGGGCCTAGCGGGAGCCCCCTACAAATTGAGCAGTTCTTC. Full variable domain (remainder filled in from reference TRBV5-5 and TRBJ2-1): DAGVTQSPTHLIKTRGQQVTLRCSPISGHKSVSWYQQVLGQGPQFIFQYYEKEERGRGNFPDRFSARQFPNYSSELNVNALLLGDSALYLCASSLGPSGSPLQIEQFFGPGTRLTVL.